These 23 T cell receptor beta chains share one sample of origin, sequenced in a study of blood T cell repertoires in COVID-19 (TCRdb year 2020). The library was built by means of the immunoSEQ multiplex PCR assay. TCRdb obtained this table from immuneACCESS and retained in-frame rearrangements with V and J assigned. These tables miss some clones; where compared with another copy, unresolved V genes account for less than half of the shortfall, and the remainder is unexplained. The sample table shows more than 120,000 clones, and 84% are seen once. The ten most abundant clones make up roughly 3.9% of the sample. Sequenced sample: PBMCs or T cells enriched from blood (not recorded which). The receptors originated from a man in his fifties in a cohort exposed to, infected with or recovered from COVID-19 (not recorded which).

The chain recombines TRBV2 with TRBJ2-1, with TRBD2 matching over 12 bases. J was trimmed by 5 bases and V by 6 bases; bases with no gene match: 5. CDR1 and CDR2 (germline): SNHLY, FYNNEI. CDR3 size: 15 residues. CDR3 sequence reads: CASSASSGGDNEQFF. The CDR3 DNA reads TGTGCCAGCAGCGCCTCTAGCGGGGGGGACAATGAGCAGTTCTTC.

The rearrangement joins TRBV2 to TRBJ1-5; tentatively, D is TRBD1 (5 bases). This CDR3 is 15 amino acids long. Germline CDR1 SNHLY, CDR2 FYNNEI. V lost 7 bases to trimming and J lost 0 bases, with 13 bases between them. The CDR3 sequence is CASIRNQGSNQPQHF. CDR3 nucleotide sequence: TGTGCCAGCATTCGGAATCAGGGTAGCAATCAGCCCCAGCATTTT.

This clone was detected only a few times. The chain's CDR3 is CASSPREGRKGYTF. The CDR3 DNA follows: TGTGCCAGCTCACCAAGGGAGGGGAGAAAGGGCTACACCTTC. V gene TRBV18 combines with J gene TRBJ1-2; TRBD1 might be the D (5 bases). Trimming took 2 bases from V and 8 from J, leaving 15 bases between them. Germline CDR1 KGHSH, CDR2 LQKENI. CDR3 length equals 14 residues.

This rearrangement joins TRBV30 to TRBJ2-7; TRBD2 agrees at 11 bases. This CDR3 has 14 amino acids. V lost 3 bases and J lost 3; bases outside the gene matches: 4. Germline V CDR1 and CDR2: GTSNPN, SVGIG (reference sequence). The CDR3 DNA follows: TGTGCCTGGAGAAGACTAGCGGGGAACTACGAGCAGTACTTC. Translation: CAWRRLAGNYEQYF.

V gene TRBV4-3 combines with J gene TRBJ2-5, with no clear D. CDR1 LGHNA and CDR2 YSLEER come from the germline V gene. This CDR3 has 12 residues. The V end lost 7 bases, the J end lost 5 bases, and 11 bases lay between the germline ends. CDR3 DNA: TGCGCCAGCAATGTTAGCTATGAGACCCAGTACTTC. It yields the protein CASNVSYETQYF.

The chain carries TRBV7-8 and TRBJ2-2; D gene unclear. With 5 bases removed from V and 6 bases from J, the gap between germline ends came to 7 bases. The CDR3 runs 12 residues. Germline CDR1 SGHVS, CDR2 FQNEAQ. The CDR3 loop is CASSIGAGELFF. The CDR3 DNA follows: TGTGCCAGCAGCATAGGAGCCGGGGAGCTGTTTTTT.

This clone was observed at least ten times. The CDR3 nucleotides read TGTGCCAGCAGTTACCCCCCTGGACAGAGGTATTCACCCCTCCACTTT. Amino acids: CASSYPPGQRYSPLHF. The gene calls are TRBV6-2 or TRBV6-3 and TRBJ1-6, with a possible D match to TRBD1 (6 bases). Germline V lookup: CDR1 MNHEY, CDR2 SVGEGT. Trimming pared 2 bases from V and 8 bases from J, leaving 16 bases between. The CDR3 extends over 16 amino acids.

The V gene is TRBV7-2, the J gene TRBJ2-5, with D perhaps matching TRBD2 (5 bases). Germline V gene data show CDR1 as SGHTA and CDR2 as FQGNSA. V shed 7 bases and J shed 7 bases, with 16 bases lying between them. CDR3 length: 13 residues. CDR3 sequence (DNA): TGTGCCAGCACACCCGCGGGCCTGTGGACCCAGTACTTC. This encodes CASTPAGLWTQYF.

The V and J genes are TRBV27 and TRBJ2-7; 9 bases agree with TRBD1. Germline loops: CDR1 MNHEY, CDR2 SMNVEV (reference sequence). V trimming: 6 bases; J trimming: 7 bases; junction bases outside the gene matches: 7. The CDR3 runs 13 residues. For the CDR3, the DNA is TGTGCCAGCAGACCCACAGGGGGCTGGGAGCAGTACTTC. Encoded protein: CASRPTGGWEQYF.

The chain couples TRBV5-4 to TRBJ2-3, with 9 positions matching TRBD1. Germline V gene sequence: CDR1 SGHNT, CDR2 YYREEE (reference sequence). The V segment lost 4 bases and the J segment 1 base; nucleotides outside the gene matches: 10. This CDR3 contains 17 residues. CDR3: CASSGGTGFRGTDTQYF. DNA of the CDR3: TGTGCCAGCAGCGGGGGGACAGGGTTTCGAGGCACAGATACGCAGTATTTT.

The V call is TRBV19, the J call TRBJ1-1; weak D call: TRBD1 (6 bases). Germline values: CDR1 LNHDA, CDR2 SQIVND (reference sequence). Trimming took 2 bases from V and 4 from J, leaving 11 bases between them. The length of the CDR3 is 14 residues. Here the CDR3 reads CASSISTGPTEAFF. DNA for the CDR3: TGTGCCAGTAGTATAAGTACAGGGCCCACTGAAGCTTTCTTT.

The chain carries TRBV18 and TRBJ2-1; 11 bases fit TRBD2. The CDR3 contains 14 residues. V dropped 4 bases and J dropped 4; count of bases not matched to a gene: 0. Germline V gene data show CDR1 as KGHSH and CDR2 as LQKENI. This chain's CDR3 is CASSLAGGYNEQFF. The CDR3 nucleotides are TGTGCCAGCTCACTAGCGGGAGGGTACAATGAGCAGTTCTTC.

The chain combines TRBV19 with TRBJ1-5, with a weak D call TRBD1 (5 bases). The V gene lost 7 bases and the J gene lost 0 bases, with 13 bases spanning the gap. The CDR3 is made up of 15 amino acids. Looked up from germline, CDR1 is LNHDA and CDR2 is SQIVND (reference sequence). This chain's CDR3 is CASILTASSNQPQHF. The CDR3 coding sequence is TGTGCCAGTATCCTGACAGCCTCTAGCAATCAGCCCCAGCATTTT.

The chain links TRBV19 to TRBJ1-2, with 7 positions matching TRBD1. The germline V gene has CDR1 LNHDA and CDR2 SQIVND (reference sequence). The V segment lost 5 bases and the J segment 5 bases; nucleotides outside the gene matches: 17. The CDR3 runs 17 residues. The CDR3 loop reads CASSHTTPGQRRYGYTF. The DNA for the CDR3 is TGTGCCAGTAGTCATACCACCCCGGGACAGAGGCGGTATGGCTACACCTTC.

V and J are TRBV28 and TRBJ1-5; 8 bases map to TRBD1. The CDR3 runs to 19 residues. The junction had 15 bases not matched to a gene; V was cut back by 1 base and J by 4 bases. Germline assignment: CDR1 MDHEN and CDR2 SYDVKM. The CDR3 protein is CASSLSFFQGATENQPQHF. The CDR3 region has the DNA TGTGCCAGCAGTTTATCGTTCTTTCAGGGGGCGACAGAGAATCAGCCCCAGCATTTT.

This chain uses TRBV30 with TRBJ1-1, with no clear D. The CDR3 totals 13 residues. Germline V gene lookup returns CDR1 GTSNPN and CDR2 SVGIG (reference sequence). V was cut by 2 bases and J by 14 bases, with 21 bases left in between. CDR3 in amino acids: CAWSSGMGPAVFF. In DNA form, the CDR3 reads TGTGCCTGGAGTTCCGGGATGGGCCCGGCGGTATTCTTT.

This clone has just one count. The chain employs TRBV11-2 and TRBJ2-4; 7 nucleotides line up with TRBD1. Trimming took 3 bases from V and 3 from J; bases not matched to a gene: 5. This CDR3 contains 15 residues. Germline values: CDR1 SGHAT, CDR2 FQNNGV. This CDR3 is CASSFRGFGKNIQYF. As DNA, the CDR3 is TGTGCCAGCAGCTTCAGGGGGTTCGGCAAAAACATTCAGTACTTC.

This chain joins TRBV10-3 and TRBJ2-7, with 10 bases aligning to TRBD1. CDR1 and CDR2 (germline): ENHRY, SYGVKD. Germline trimming cut 6 bases from V and 4 bases from J; bases unmatched to any gene: 3. CDR3 length: 13 amino acids. The DNA for the CDR3 is TGTGCCATCAGGGGGACAGGGGTGTACGAGCAGTACTTC. Translating gives CAIRGTGVYEQYF.

The chain uses TRBV11-2 and TRBJ2-2; TRBD2 aligns across 8 bases. The length of the CDR3 is 15 residues. V lost 2 bases, J lost 4 bases, and 3 bases stayed unmatched. Germline loops: CDR1 SGHAT, CDR2 FQNNGV. CDR3 coding DNA: TGTGCCAGCAGCTTAAGCGGGAGTCCCACCGGGGAGCTGTTTTTT. As protein: CASSLSGSPTGELFF. Drawing the rest from reference TRBV11-2 and TRBJ2-2, the complete variable domain is EAGVAQSPRYKIIEKRQSVAFWCNPISGHATLYWYQQILGQGPKLLIQFQNNGVVDDSQLPKDRFSAERLKGVDSTLKIQPAKLEDSAVYLCASSLSGSPTGELFFGEGSRLTVL.

V gene TRBV30 combines with J gene TRBJ1-2; D gene unclear. Germline V gives CDR1 GTSNPN, CDR2 SVGIG (reference sequence). The CDR3 sequence is 13 residues long. The germline V and J ends were trimmed by 4 bases and 5 bases, with 14 bases remaining between them. The CDR3 sequence is CAWTFSPGYGYTF. In DNA, the CDR3 is TGTGCCTGGACGTTCTCGCCCGGGTATGGCTACACCTTC. The variable domain in full, completed from reference TRBV30 and TRBJ1-2, reads SQTIHQWPATLVQPVGSPLSLECTVEGTSNPNLYWYRQAAGRGLQLLFYSVGIGQISSEVPQNLSASRPQDRQFILSSKKLLLSDSGFYLCAWTFSPGYGYTFGSGTRLTVV.

This sequence joins TRBV4-3 and TRBJ1-5, with D uncertain. CDR1 LGHNA and CDR2 YSLEER come from the germline V gene. Deletions cut 1 base from V and 6 bases from J, with 7 bases between. The CDR3 totals 13 residues. The CDR3 region is CASSQGRGQPQHF. The CDR3 DNA sequence: TGCGCCAGCAGCCAAGGCCGGGGTCAGCCCCAGCATTTT.

The J gene is TRBJ1-4, the V gene TRBV13; TRBD1 matches at 9 bases. Per the germline V gene, CDR1 is PRHDT and CDR2 is FYEKMQ (reference sequence). V gave up 5 bases and J gave up 0 bases; unmatched junction bases: 7. This CDR3 has 17 residues. CDR3 region: CASSPRGQGSTNEKLFF. The CDR3 nucleotides are TGTGCCAGCAGCCCAAGGGGACAGGGTTCAACTAATGAAAAACTGTTTTTT.

The chain links TRBV4-1 to TRBJ1-2; tentative D call: TRBD1 (5 bases). The CDR3 has 14 residues. Germline values: CDR1 MGHRA, CDR2 YSYEKL. Trimming removed 3 bases from V and 5 bases from J, with 13 bases in between. CDR3 sequence (DNA): TGCGCCAGCAGCCAGGGAGGACAACCGTATGGCTACACCTTC. Translating gives CASSQGGQPYGYTF.